The 17 T cell receptor beta chains below were found in one sample sequenced in a study of CD8+ T cells in alopecia areata. Extraction of RNA preceded its reverse transcription into cDNA, which served as the sequencing template. The method was immunoSEQ multiplex PCR; TCRdb's version includes in-frame clones alone and lacks a portion of them. This table holds about 99,000 clones, less than 70% found once. The sequencing sample was made of CD4+ T cells sorted from blood. The receptor source for this set is a human donor in good health.

The J gene is TRBJ1-3, the V gene TRBV2; D call uncertain. CDR1 is SNHLY and CDR2 is FYNNEI in the germline V gene. The V end was cut by 2 bases, the J end by 2 bases, with 7 bases between. The CDR3 sequence is 14 residues long. The CDR3 DNA reads as TGTGCCAGCAGTGAACCCCGGGCTGGAAACACCATATATTTT. It is translated as CASSEPRAGNTIYF.

This rearrangement joins TRBV5-4 to TRBJ2-6, with D uncertain. The V gene lost 4 bases and the J gene lost 4 bases, with 6 bases spanning the gap. The CDR3 loop spans 13 amino acids. The germline V gene encodes CDR1 SGHNT and CDR2 YYREEE (reference sequence). The CDR3 loop is CASSKYGANVLTF. The CDR3 nucleotides are TGTGCCAGCAGCAAGTACGGGGCCAACGTCCTGACTTTC.

V gene TRBV29-1 combines with J gene TRBJ2-4, with a possible D match to TRBD1 (5 bases). There are 11 residues in the CDR3. The germline V and J ends were trimmed by 4 bases and 8 bases, with 9 bases remaining between them. Germline V CDR1 and CDR2: SQVTM, ANQGSEA. CDR3 amino acids: CSVVRVDIQYF. DNA of the CDR3: TGCAGCGTTGTCAGGGTAGACATTCAGTACTTC.

The chain couples TRBV25-1 to TRBJ1-2; possible D gene TRBD1, 5 bases. Germline V gives CDR1 MGHDK, CDR2 SYGVNS. V lost 3 bases, J lost 7 bases, and 12 bases lay in between. The CDR3 totals 13 residues. CDR3 sequence: CASSDGVRGGYTF. Written as DNA, the CDR3 is TGTGCCAGCAGTGACGGGGTGAGGGGTGGCTACACCTTC.

J is TRBJ2-5 and V is TRBV30; 9 bases align to TRBD2. J lost 5 bases, V lost 0 bases, and 10 bases had no gene match. Germline CDR1 GTSNPN, CDR2 SVGIG (reference sequence). The length of the CDR3 is 16 residues. This CDR3 reads CAWSVSRGGRRETQYF. The CDR3 nucleotides read TGTGCCTGGAGTGTATCGCGGGGGGGCCGGCGGGAGACCCAGTACTTC.

This clone was counted once. This sequence joins TRBV7-9 and TRBJ1-6; D gene unclear. Per germline, CDR1 SEHNR and CDR2 FQNEAQ (reference sequence). Trimming stripped 1 base from V and 7 bases from J, with 8 bases between. This CDR3 spans 14 amino acids. CDR3 nucleotides: TGTGCCAGCAGCTTAGGTGTCCAGAATTCACCCCTCCACTTT. Translation: CASSLGVQNSPLHF. The whole variable domain, remainder taken from reference TRBV7-9 and TRBJ1-6, is DTGVSQNPRHKITKRGQNVTFRCDPISEHNRLYWYRQTLGQGPEFLTYFQNEAQLEKSRLLSDRFSAERPKGSFSTLEIQRTEQGDSAMYLCASSLGVQNSPLHFGNGTRLTVT.

This clone showed up just a few times. The chain employs TRBV29-1 and TRBJ2-7; TRBD1 aligns across 8 bases. The V gene's germline CDR1 is SQVTM and CDR2 ANQGSEA. The CDR3 spans 12 residues. V gave up 4 bases and J gave up 3 bases; unmatched junction bases: 2. The CDR3 bases are TGCAGCGTTGGGACAGGGAACTACGAGCAGTACTTC. Amino acid sequence: CSVGTGNYEQYF.

The chain is built from TRBV11-2 and TRBJ2-4; 7 positions match TRBD1. This CDR3 is built from 17 residues. The J segment lost 0 bases and the V segment lost 0 bases, leaving 5 bases of the junction unmatched. The germline CDR1 and CDR2 sequences are SGHAT and FQNNGV. For the CDR3, the DNA is TGTGCCAGCAGCTTAGATCGACAGGGCTTAGCCAAAAACATTCAGTACTTC. Its protein product is CASSLDRQGLAKNIQYF.

This clone was detected once. The chain uses TRBV27 and TRBJ1-5, with 7 bases identical to TRBD1. With 5 bases clipped from V and 2 bases from J, the junction kept 9 bases outside the gene matches. The CDR3 is 16 residues long. Germline CDR1 reads MNHEY; CDR2 reads SMNVEV (reference sequence). CDR3: CASSPHRGVGNQPQHF. The CDR3 DNA is TGTGCCAGCAGTCCACACAGGGGAGTAGGCAATCAGCCCCAGCATTTT.

The J gene is TRBJ2-5, the V gene TRBV2; 8 bases are shared with TRBD2. Germline lookup yields CDR1 SNHLY and CDR2 FYNNEI. The CDR3 is made up of 15 amino acids. V dropped 4 bases and J dropped 2; count of bases not matched to a gene: 6. The CDR3 is CASSGVAGPQETQYF. In DNA, the CDR3 is TGTGCCAGCAGTGGTGTAGCGGGGCCACAAGAGACCCAGTACTTC.

This sequence joins TRBV29-1 and TRBJ1-5; 7 nucleotides match TRBD1. Trimming took 6 bases from V and 4 from J; bases not matched to a gene: 9. The CDR3 has 14 amino acids. Germline V lookup: CDR1 SQVTM, CDR2 ANQGSEA. The chain's CDR3 is CSVALSTGNQPQHF. Written as DNA, the CDR3 is TGCAGCGTCGCCCTATCGACAGGGAATCAGCCCCAGCATTTT.

V gene TRBV18 combines with J gene TRBJ2-2; D is ambiguous. The V gene's germline CDR1 is KGHSH and CDR2 LQKENI. Deletions cut 0 bases from V and 7 bases from J, with 12 bases between. There are 15 residues in the CDR3. The CDR3 coding sequence is TGTGCCAGCTCACCACCGGTAGGAATAGGCGGGGAGCTGTTTTTT. It codes for CASSPPVGIGGELFF. Full variable domain (outside the CDR3, taken from reference TRBV18 and TRBJ2-2): NAGVMQNPRHLVRRRGQEARLRCSPMKGHSHVYWYRQLPEEGLKFMVYLQKENIIDESGMPKERFSAEFPKEGPSILRIQQVVRGDSAAYFCASSPPVGIGGELFFGEGSRLTVL.

The J gene is TRBJ2-5, the V gene TRBV2; 8 nucleotides align to TRBD1. CDR1 and CDR2 (germline): SNHLY, FYNNEI. V lost 6 bases and J lost 4; bases outside the gene matches: 1. This CDR3 contains 12 residues. The chain's CDR3 is CASSGTGETQYF. Here the CDR3 DNA reads TGTGCCAGCAGCGGGACAGGAGAGACCCAGTACTTC.

This clone was counted between two and nine times. The J gene is TRBJ2-3, the V gene TRBV25-1; 8 bases align to TRBD2. Germline V CDR1 and CDR2: MGHDK, SYGVNS. CDR3 length: 15 residues. V shed 3 bases and J 4 bases; nucleotides not matched to a gene: 6. The CDR3 coding sequence is TGTGCCAGCAGTGACAGGACTAGCCCGGCAGATACGCAGTATTTT. Encoded protein: CASSDRTSPADTQYF.

This clone came up once. J is TRBJ2-7 and V is TRBV7-8; 11 bases agree with TRBD2. CDR1 is SGHVS and CDR2 is FQNEAQ in the germline V gene. This CDR3 has 15 amino acids. V lost 5 bases and J lost 3; bases outside the gene matches: 6. Here the CDR3 reads CASSTRLAGFYEQYF. CDR3 DNA sequence: TGTGCCAGCAGCACCAGACTAGCGGGATTCTACGAGCAGTACTTC.

The chain employs TRBV29-1 and TRBJ1-4, with TRBD1 as a possible D gene (6 bases). There are 15 residues in the CDR3. CDR1 is SQVTM, CDR2 ANQGSEA, per germline. Deletions cut 0 bases from V and 8 bases from J, with 16 bases between. This CDR3 is CSVEEDGAGEEKLFF. The CDR3 nucleotides read TGCAGCGTTGAAGAAGATGGGGCAGGGGAAGAAAAACTGTTTTTT.

This chain uses TRBV29-1 with TRBJ2-5, with TRBD1 identical over 7 bases. Per the germline V gene, CDR1 is SQVTM and CDR2 is ANQGSEA. This CDR3 spans 13 amino acids. V gave up 2 bases and J gave up 5 bases; unmatched junction bases: 5. This CDR3 reads CSVEPHRGETQYF. The CDR3 DNA reads as TGCAGCGTTGAACCCCACAGGGGTGAGACCCAGTACTTC.